A single sample gave rise to the 25 T cell receptor beta chains below, sequenced in a study of T cells in Graves' hyperthyroidism and ophthalmopathy. The source material, RNA transcripts, was used to amplify TCR beta CDR3 regions. Primed by the HTBI set, a first-round RT-PCR was run on the TCR CDR3. TCRdb passed the multiplex PCR reads through MiXCR, listing each CDR3 protein once. The sample shows over 300,000 distinct CDR3 sequences, around 14% of them seen only once. Sequencing was done on a sample of blood. These receptors were obtained from a woman aged 55-75 years with Graves' hyperthyroidism.

This clonotype was observed a handful of times. V gene TRBV2 combines with J gene TRBJ2-7; unclear D gene. V lost 7 bases and J 7 bases, leaving 11 bases between the germline ends. The V gene's germline CDR1 is SNHLY and CDR2 FYNNEI. The CDR3 contains 11 residues. CDR3 residues: CASTRQVEQYF. In DNA form, the CDR3 reads TGTGCCAGCACCCGGCAGGTGGAGCAGTACTTC.

This clonotype was counted ten times or more. This sequence joins TRBV12-3 or TRBV12-4 and TRBJ1-1; TRBD1 agrees at 8 bases. The CDR3 has 14 residues. Trimming cost V 6 bases and J 0 bases; bases outside gene matches: 3. CDR3 region: CASRATGVNTEAFF. DNA of the CDR3: TGTGCCAGCAGAGCGACAGGGGTGAACACTGAAGCTTTCTTT.

This chain connects TRBV19 to TRBJ2-7, with 10 bases identical to TRBD1. V was clipped by 4 bases and J by 5 bases; unmatched bases: 5. Germline V CDR1 and CDR2: LNHDA, SQIVND (reference sequence). The CDR3 contains 14 residues. CDR3 sequence: CASSKDRGQDEQYF. CDR3 sequence (DNA): TGTGCCAGTAGTAAAGACAGGGGGCAAGACGAGCAGTACTTC.

Only a few counts were recorded for this clonotype. V is TRBV19 and J is TRBJ1-5, with D possibly TRBD1 on 5 matching bases. This CDR3 comprises 15 residues. CDR1 LNHDA and CDR2 SQIVND come from the germline V gene (reference sequence). V dropped 2 bases and J dropped 5 bases, with 13 bases sitting between them. CDR3 loop: CASSIRSGGDQPQHF. The CDR3 DNA reads TGTGCCAGTAGTATACGGTCGGGAGGGGATCAGCCCCAGCATTTT.

This clonotype was seen only a few times. The chain employs TRBV19 and TRBJ1-6, with TRBD1 identical over 8 bases. The junction had 12 bases not matched to a gene; V was cut back by 8 bases and J by 9 bases. The CDR3 covers 15 residues. Germline V gene sequence: CDR1 LNHDA, CDR2 SQIVND (reference sequence). In DNA form, the CDR3 reads TGTGCCAGTCACTTCAGGGGGCGGCTGAGTTCACCCCTCCACTTT. Translating gives CASHFRGRLSSPLHF.

The sample holds many counts of this clonotype. The chain links TRBV12-5 to TRBJ2-3, with D possibly matching TRBD2 (6 bases). CDR1 and CDR2 from the germline V gene are LGHNT and FRNRAP. The CDR3 contains 17 residues. V was clipped by 1 base and J by 2 bases, with 16 bases between them. CDR3 in amino acids: CASGLGPLRGLTDTQYF. In DNA, the CDR3 is TGTGCTAGTGGTTTGGGACCGTTGCGGGGTCTCACAGATACGCAGTATTTT. The variable domain in full, with the rest retrieved from reference TRBV12-5 and TRBJ2-3, is DARVTQTPRHKVTEMGQEVTMRCQPILGHNTVFWYRQTMMQGLELLAYFRNRAPLDDSGMPKDRFSAEMPDATLATLKIQPSEPRDSAVYFCASGLGPLRGLTDTQYFGPGTRLTVL.

This clonotype was picked up a small number of times. The V and J genes are TRBV12-3 or TRBV12-4 and TRBJ1-3; D may be TRBD1 (5 bases). The V gene lost 2 bases and the J gene lost 8 bases, with 7 bases spanning the gap. The length of the CDR3 is 12 residues. In nucleotides, the CDR3 is TGTGCCAGCAGTTTAAGGGGTGACACCATATATTTT. Translated, it gives CASSLRGDTIYF.

The chain recombines TRBV10-3 with TRBJ2-2; 11 bases align to TRBD2. The CDR3 is made up of 17 amino acids. The ends lost 6 bases at V and 4 bases at J; junction bases unmatched: 10. CDR1 is ENHRY, CDR2 SYGVKD, per germline. CDR3 sequence reads: CAIRAGSGTSGTGELFF. In nucleotides, the CDR3 is TGTGCCATCAGAGCCGGTTCCGGGACTAGCGGCACCGGGGAGCTGTTTTTT.

As concerns this clonotype: Sequence at one end of the junction differs from germline and may be a read error. The rearrangement uses TRBV5-1 and TRBJ1-1; D gene ambiguous. In germline, CDR1 is SGHRS, CDR2 YFSETQ. The CDR3 loop spans 13 amino acids. The CDR3 here is CASSPGMNTEAFF. DNA of the CDR3: TGTGCCAGCAGTCCTGGTATGAACACTGAAGCTTTCTTT.

This clonotype was observed a handful of times. The chain couples TRBV5-1 to TRBJ2-5; the D is unclear. Germline CDR1 SGHRS, CDR2 YFSETQ. The CDR3 loop spans 15 amino acids. V lost 0 bases to trimming and J lost 2 bases, with 11 bases between them. CDR3 sequence: CASSLGSVLQETQYF. Written as DNA, the CDR3 is TGCGCCAGCAGCTTGGGGTCCGTCCTTCAAGAGACCCAGTACTTC.

This clonotype has at least ten counts. J is TRBJ2-2 and V is TRBV10-2; unclear D gene. Deletions cut 3 bases from V and 6 bases from J, with 8 bases between. This CDR3 region has 13 residues. The germline CDR1 and CDR2 sequences are WSHSY and SAAADI. CDR3 DNA: TGCGCCAGCAGTGAAGTGTCCTCCGGGGAGCTGTTTTTT. Amino acids: CASSEVSSGELFF.

The chain joins TRBV19 to TRBJ1-5; D is ambiguous. This CDR3 spans 13 amino acids. From germline, CDR1 is LNHDA and CDR2 SQIVND (reference sequence). Trimming shortened V by 2 bases and J by 9 bases, and 11 bases separated the two germline ends. Here the CDR3 reads CASSIRRDGPQHF. In DNA, the CDR3 is TGTGCCAGTAGTATAAGGAGGGATGGGCCCCAGCATTTT.

This clonotype was seen at least ten times. CDR3 DNA: TGTGCCAGCAGAGGGACAGGAGATAACTATGGCTACACCTTC. This encodes CASRGTGDNYGYTF. This chain uses TRBV12-3 or TRBV12-4 with TRBJ1-2; TRBD1 aligns across 8 bases. This CDR3 contains 14 residues. V shed 6 bases and J 1 base; nucleotides not matched to a gene: 4.

This clonotype has ten or more counts. The chain combines TRBV11-3 with TRBJ2-1, with D unresolved. The CDR3 runs 13 residues. Germline CDR1 is SGHNT and CDR2 is YENEEA. V lost 1 base and J lost 4, with 5 bases in between. The CDR3 loop reads CASSLADYNEQFF. Here the CDR3 DNA reads TGTGCCAGCAGCTTAGCAGATTACAATGAGCAGTTCTTC.

As for this clonotype: A read error may account for a junction end that differs from germline. This chain joins TRBV30 and TRBJ1-6; unclear D gene. In germline, CDR1 is GTSNPN, CDR2 SVGIG (reference sequence). The CDR3 spans 12 residues. The chain's CDR3 is CARSGNNSPLHF. The CDR3 DNA reads TGTGCCCGGAGCGGTAATAATTCACCCCTCCACTTT.

This clonotype was seen ten or more times. The J gene is TRBJ2-5, the V gene TRBV11-3, with 7 bases fitting TRBD1. Germline values: CDR1 SGHNT, CDR2 YENEEA. This CDR3 comprises 12 residues. The J segment lost 5 bases and the V segment lost 6 bases, leaving 3 bases of the junction unmatched. This CDR3 is CASSSDRETQYF. CDR3 DNA: TGTGCCAGCAGTTCGGACAGGGAGACCCAGTACTTC.

The chain uses TRBV6-4 and TRBJ2-3; D unclear. The CDR3 runs 15 residues. Trimming removed 0 bases at V and 2 bases at J, with 9 bases between. Germline V gene sequence: CDR1 MRHNA, CDR2 SNTAGT. Here the CDR3 reads CASSDSGGPTDTQYF. As DNA, the CDR3 is TGTGCCAGCAGTGACTCTGGCGGACCCACAGATACGCAGTATTTT.

V gene TRBV3-1 combines with J gene TRBJ2-7; 11 nucleotides agree with TRBD1. This CDR3 is 15 amino acids long. From germline, CDR1 is LGHDT and CDR2 YNNKEL (reference sequence). Germline trimming cut 4 bases from V and 6 bases from J; bases unmatched to any gene: 8. The CDR3 loop reads CASSLSGTGGGEQYF. In DNA, the CDR3 is TGTGCCAGCAGCCTCTCCGGGACAGGGGGAGGCGAGCAGTACTTC.

The chain couples TRBV19 to TRBJ1-1; 7 nucleotides align to TRBD1. V trimming: 0 bases; J trimming: 10 bases; junction bases outside the gene matches: 5. This CDR3 contains 13 residues. Germline V lookup: CDR1 LNHDA, CDR2 SQIVND (reference sequence). CDR3 sequence: CASSIERGRGAFF. DNA of the CDR3: TGTGCCAGTAGTATAGAGAGGGGGCGCGGAGCTTTCTTT.

This clonotype was found many times. The rearrangement links TRBV11-3 to TRBJ2-7, with D perhaps TRBD1 (6 bases). This CDR3 spans 14 amino acids. The V and J ends lost 4 bases and 4 bases respectively, with 14 bases between them. CDR1 is SGHNT, CDR2 YENEEA, per germline. The CDR3 is CASSSRGNLYEQYF. As DNA, the CDR3 is TGTGCCAGCAGCTCGAGGGGGAACCTTTACGAGCAGTACTTC.

This clonotype came up many times. The chain joins TRBV7-3 to TRBJ2-3, with a tentative D call TRBD2 (6 bases). Germline CDR1 SGHTA, CDR2 FQGTGA. The V gene lost 4 bases and the J gene lost 7 bases, with 15 bases spanning the gap. The CDR3 length is 14 residues. CDR3 loop: CASSSLGLLNTQYF. The CDR3 DNA follows: TGTGCCAGCAGCTCTCTCGGACTACTCAATACGCAGTATTTT.

This clonotype came up a few times. V gene TRBV5-5 combines with J gene TRBJ2-2; D remains ambiguous. V was pared by 2 bases and J by 6 bases, with 8 bases between. Per germline, CDR1 SGHKS and CDR2 YYEKEE (reference sequence). The CDR3 has 13 residues. In DNA form, the CDR3 reads TGTGCCAGCAGCTTCGATCCGGCCGGGGAGCTGTTTTTT. Translating gives CASSFDPAGELFF.

This clonotype occurred many times. The rearrangement uses TRBV18 and TRBJ2-6; D is unclear. The V end was cut by 1 base, the J end by 0 bases, with 4 bases between. The CDR3 has 15 residues. Germline V gives CDR1 KGHSH, CDR2 LQKENI. The CDR3 DNA reads TGTGCCAGCTCACCACGAGACTCTGGGGCCAACGTCCTGACTTTC. Translating it yields CASSPRDSGANVLTF.

This clonotype has just a few counts. J is TRBJ2-1 and V is TRBV20-1; 11 positions agree with TRBD2. The CDR3 contains 15 residues. The germline gives CDR1 DFQATT, CDR2 SNEGSKA (reference sequence). V shed 6 bases, J shed 8 bases, and the junction held 12 bases outside the gene matches. DNA of the CDR3: TGCAGTGCCCTAGTGGGTAGCGGGAGGGTCGATGAGCAGTTCTTC. Encoded protein: CSALVGSGRVDEQFF.

Many counts were recorded for this clonotype. The chain is built from TRBV5-1 and TRBJ2-1; 7 nucleotides match TRBD2. Germline V gene sequence: CDR1 SGHRS, CDR2 YFSETQ. J gave up 0 bases and V 7 bases, and 4 bases lay outside the gene matches. This CDR3 is 14 amino acids long. CDR3 bases: TGCGCCAGCGAGACGGGGGGCTCCTACAATGAGCAGTTCTTC. Protein product: CASETGGSYNEQFF.